Each of the 19 T cell receptor beta chains below was sequenced from the same sample in a study of cytomegalovirus exposure and HLA in healthy donors. It was with 60 Vbeta and 13 Jbeta primers that the PCR ran. Sequencing used immunoSEQ multiplex PCR; TCRdb keeps in-frame clones, though not all of them. Its listing shows under 200,000 clones. Sequencing was done on a sample of PBMCs. Receptor source: a man aged 25 to 40 in good health and CMV-seronegative.

This chain joins TRBV27 and TRBJ1-5; D might be TRBD1 (6 bases). V dropped 2 bases and J dropped 3 bases, with 8 bases sitting between them. CDR1 and CDR2 from the germline V gene are MNHEY and SMNVEV (reference sequence). The CDR3 sequence is 14 residues long. The CDR3 loop reads CASSLRQDNQPQHF. CDR3 nucleotides: TGTGCCAGCAGTTTAAGACAGGACAATCAGCCCCAGCATTTT.

This chain links TRBV5-1 with TRBJ2-2, with 11 nucleotides matching TRBD2. This CDR3 is built from 17 residues. Germline V CDR1 and CDR2: SGHRS, YFSETQ. V lost 4 bases to trimming and J lost 3 bases; unmatched junction nucleotides: 8. The CDR3 bases are TGCGCCAGCAGCGCCGGGACTAGCGGACCTTACACCGGGGAGCTGTTTTTT. Protein product: CASSAGTSGPYTGELFF.

The chain uses TRBV28 and TRBJ1-2, with TRBD1 matching over 7 bases. The CDR3 covers 17 residues. Germline CDR1 and CDR2: MDHEN and SYDVKM. The trim removed 6 bases at V and 3 bases at J, leaving 16 bases unmatched. The CDR3: CASRETGIGSLDYGYTF. The CDR3 bases are TGTGCCAGCAGGGAGACAGGGATTGGGTCCTTGGACTATGGCTACACCTTC.

As concerns this clone: A junction boundary mismatches the germline segment, possibly from a read error. The gene calls are TRBV5-1 and TRBJ1-2, with 12 bases that match TRBD1. The CDR3 runs to 16 residues. The germline gives CDR1 SGHRS, CDR2 YFSETQ. Here the CDR3 reads CASSLDSGTGGKRMAF. The CDR3 nucleotides are TGCGCCAGCAGCCTCGACTCTGGGACAGGGGGCAAGAGGATGGCCTTC.

This sequence joins TRBV28 and TRBJ2-1; D possibly corresponds to TRBD1 (6 bases). From germline, CDR1 is MDHEN and CDR2 SYDVKM. The CDR3 runs 14 residues. The CDR3 region is CASRGRFIVGEQFF. In nucleotides, the CDR3 is TGTGCTTCCAGGGGTAGATTCATAGTAGGTGAGCAGTTCTTC.

The J gene is TRBJ1-1, the V gene TRBV4-3, with a weak D call TRBD1 (6 bases). There are 17 residues in the CDR3. Germline CDR1 is LGHNA and CDR2 is YSLEER. V was clipped by 3 bases and J by 1 base, with 18 bases between them. CDR3: CASSQGPPGRGNTEAFF. The CDR3 region has the DNA TGCGCCAGCAGCCAGGGGCCCCCCGGCAGGGGGAACACTGAAGCTTTCTTT.

V and J are TRBV27 and TRBJ1-1, with TRBD1 as a possible D gene (6 bases). The CDR3 sequence is 13 residues long. Trimming removed 5 bases at V and 1 base at J, with 8 bases between. From germline, CDR1 is MNHEY and CDR2 SMNVEV (reference sequence). The CDR3 DNA reads as TGTGCCAGCAGTAGACAGGAGAACACTGAAGCTTTCTTT. Its protein product is CASSRQENTEAFF.

This chain joins TRBV19 and TRBJ1-2; D is undetermined. The V end lost 6 bases, the J end lost 7 bases, and 9 bases lay between the germline ends. CDR1 LNHDA and CDR2 SQIVND come from the germline V gene (reference sequence). The CDR3 runs to 11 residues. CDR3 loop: CASRGSSGYTF. For the CDR3, the DNA is TGTGCCAGTAGGGGTTCTAGTGGCTACACCTTC.

The gene calls are TRBV6-5 and TRBJ2-5; no firm D call. The last part of the DNA fits TRBJ2-7 better; the J call may be wrong. Germline CDR1 and CDR2: MNHEY and SVGAGI. The CDR3 is 15 residues long. The CDR3 is CASSSQTSEPYEQYF. In nucleotides, the CDR3 is TGTGCCAGCAGTTCACAGACCAGTGAACCCTACGAGCAGTACTTC.

The chain recombines TRBV5-1 with TRBJ1-3; D ambiguous. Germline V CDR1 and CDR2: SGHRS, YFSETQ. V was cut by 0 bases and J by 0 bases, with 19 bases left in between. This CDR3 has 19 amino acids. Written as DNA, the CDR3 is TGCGCCAGCAGCTTGGCCGCTTTATCCTCGCTAAACTCTGGAAACACCATATATTTT. This sequence encodes CASSLAALSSLNSGNTIYF.

The V and J genes are TRBV7-7 and TRBJ2-2; TRBD2 aligns across 10 bases. The CDR3 sequence is 14 residues long. Per germline, CDR1 SSHAT and CDR2 FNYEAQ (reference sequence). Trimming cost V 3 bases and J 7 bases; bases outside gene matches: 2. The CDR3 bases are TGTGCCAGCAGCTTCACTAGCGGGAACGGGGAGCTGTTTTTT. Its translation is CASSFTSGNGELFF.

Details on this clone: This CDR3 is also generated by other DNA sequences in the sample. This chain links TRBV11-2 with TRBJ2-3, with TRBD2 matching 7 bases. This CDR3 region has 14 residues. The germline gives CDR1 SGHAT, CDR2 FQNNGV. J lost 3 bases, V lost 5 bases, and 5 bases had no gene match. The CDR3: CASSPRTRTDTQYF. CDR3 DNA: TGTGCCAGCAGCCCTCGGACTAGAACAGATACGCAGTATTTT.

The genes are TRBV5-1 and TRBJ2-3; no reliable D call. Per germline, CDR1 SGHRS and CDR2 YFSETQ. V was pared by 4 bases and J by 1 base, with 7 bases between. The CDR3 contains 13 residues. The CDR3 coding sequence is TGCGCCAGCAGCATCTCAGGCACAGATACGCAGTATTTT. It encodes CASSISGTDTQYF. Supplemented by reference TRBV5-1 and TRBJ2-3, the full variable domain reads KAGVTQTPRYLIKTRGQQVTLSCSPISGHRSVSWYQQTPGQGLQFLFEYFSETQRNKGNFPGRFSGRQFSNSRSEMNVSTLELGDSALYLCASSISGTDTQYFGPGTRLTVL.

This chain links TRBV5-5 with TRBJ1-4; D not certain. Germline V CDR1 and CDR2: SGHKS, YYEKEE (reference sequence). The V and J ends lost 2 bases and 8 bases respectively, with 13 bases between them. This CDR3 is built from 14 residues. The CDR3, as DNA: TGTGCCAGCAGCTTCGCGGGGAGTGAGGAAAAACTGTTTTTT. Translated, it gives CASSFAGSEEKLFF.

The chain has TRBV6-6 and TRBJ1-5; 10 nucleotides align to TRBD1. The trim removed 9 bases at V and 7 bases at J, leaving 6 bases unmatched. The CDR3 covers 13 residues. Germline assignment: CDR1 MNHNY and CDR2 SVGAGI (reference sequence). Here the CDR3 reads CASRDRGLQPQHF. In DNA form, the CDR3 reads TGTGCCAGTCGGGACAGGGGACTCCAGCCCCAGCATTTT.

The V and J genes are TRBV7-9 and TRBJ1-1; weak D call: TRBD1 (6 bases). The germline V gene has CDR1 SEHNR and CDR2 FQNEAQ (reference sequence). Trimming removed 4 bases at V and 0 bases at J, with 18 bases between. The CDR3 has 17 residues. The CDR3 sequence: CASSSTGTHSMNTEAFF. DNA for the CDR3: TGTGCCAGCAGCTCCACAGGGACACACTCTATGAACACTGAAGCTTTCTTT.

This chain links TRBV15 with TRBJ2-7; a weak D match, TRBD2 (6 bases). The V and J ends lost 2 bases and 4 bases respectively, with 9 bases between them. The V gene's germline CDR1 is LNHNV and CDR2 YYDKDF (reference sequence). CDR3 size: 13 residues. This CDR3 is CATSRPGGYEQYF. CDR3 bases: TGTGCCACCAGCAGACCCGGAGGGTACGAGCAGTACTTC.

The chain joins TRBV7-2 to TRBJ1-6; TRBD1 is a possible D gene (6 bases). The germline CDR1 and CDR2 sequences are SGHTA and FQGNSA. The CDR3 covers 15 residues. Trimming cost V 6 bases and J 4 bases, with 13 bases left between them. CDR3 amino acids: CASSRTASYNSPLHF. The CDR3 DNA follows: TGTGCCAGCAGTCGGACAGCCTCTTATAATTCACCCCTCCACTTT. Looking up the rest from reference TRBV7-2 and TRBJ1-6 gives the full variable domain: GAGVSQSPSNKVTEKGKDVELRCDPISGHTALYWYRQSLGQGLEFLIYFQGNSAPDKSGLPSDRFSAERTGGSVSTLTIQRTQQEDSAVYLCASSRTASYNSPLHFGNGTRLTVT.

The rearrangement links TRBV21-1 to TRBJ1-2; the table's D gene call, TRBD1, was not cross checked with the DNA. TRBV21-1 is flagged as a pseudogene. There are 17 residues in the CDR3. As DNA, the CDR3 is TGTGCCAGCAGCAAAATCCCCCCCGACAGGGTTAACTATGGCTACACCTTC. It specifies CASSKIPPDRVNYGYTF.